Following are 8 T cell receptor beta chains from one sample sequenced in a study of prognosis after radiotherapy for stage I lung cancer. TCR beta CDR3 was amplified from genomic DNA by two-round multiplex PCR. Gene-specific TRBV and TRBJ primers were used in PCR round one. TCRdb processed the multiplex PCR reads anew with MiXCR; each CDR3 protein has one entry. Among about 15,000 distinct CDR3 sequences listed, about a sixth were seen once. The source was PBMCs, collected before or after stereotactic body radiation therapy (not recorded which). These TCRs come from a donor over 45 with non-small cell lung cancer.

At least ten counts were recorded for this clonotype. The V gene is TRBV7-3, the J gene TRBJ1-1; no clear D. The CDR3 runs to 13 residues. The V and J ends lost 2 bases and 3 bases respectively, with 7 bases between them. Germline V gives CDR1 SGHTA, CDR2 FQGTGA. CDR3 protein: CASSLFDDTEAFF. The CDR3 region has the DNA TGTGCCAGCAGCTTATTTGATGACACTGAAGCTTTCTTT.

This clonotype was recorded many times. A much more abundant neighbour one base away suggests this may be a read error. The V gene is TRBV6-2 or TRBV6-3, the J gene TRBJ2-1; TRBD2 matches 9 bases. CDR3 length equals 17 residues. V was clipped by 0 bases and J by 3 bases; unmatched bases: 6. CDR1 and CDR2 (germline): MNHEY, SVGEGT. The CDR3 loop reads CASSYSGPSGIYNEQFF. Here the CDR3 DNA reads TGTGCCAGCAGTTACTCAGGTCCTAGCGGGATCTACAATGAGCAGTTCTTC.

This clonotype has ten or more counts. V is TRBV15 and J is TRBJ1-1, with D possibly matching TRBD1 (5 bases). V was cut by 3 bases and J by 0 bases, with 14 bases left in between. This CDR3 is built from 16 residues. Germline V gene data show CDR1 as LNHNV and CDR2 as YYDKDF (reference sequence). CDR3 loop: CATSSPMGGVNTEAFF. DNA for the CDR3: TGTGCCACCAGCAGCCCAATGGGGGGGGTGAACACTGAAGCTTTCTTT.

Regarding this clonotype: At one end the junction does not follow the germline gene, possibly because of a read error. The chain couples TRBV7-3 to TRBJ2-1; TRBD2 matches 8 bases. The CDR3 spans 15 residues. CDR1 is SGHTA and CDR2 is FQGTGA in the germline V gene. CDR3 loop: CASSQWTSPDNEKFF. The CDR3 DNA follows: TGTGCCAGCAGCCAATGGACTAGCCCCGACAATGAGAAGTTCTTC.

On this clonotype itself: A much larger clone lies a single base off, so this may be a read error. The chain has TRBV6-2 or TRBV6-3 and TRBJ1-1, with D possibly matching TRBD1 (5 bases). The ends were cut back, 7 bases at V and 8 bases at J, with 11 bases in the middle. The V gene's germline CDR1 is MNHEY and CDR2 SVGEGT. The CDR3 extends over 11 amino acids. The chain's CDR3 is CASTTAVEAFF. In nucleotides, the CDR3 is TGTGCCAGCACGACAGCGGTCGAAGCTTTCTTT.

This rearrangement joins TRBV2 to TRBJ2-1; D remains unclear. This CDR3 contains 12 residues. V lost 4 bases, J lost 6 bases, and 7 bases lay in between. Germline-derived CDR1 and CDR2 are SNHLY and FYNNEI. The CDR3 here is CASSGSGNEQFF. For the CDR3, the DNA is TGTGCCAGCAGTGGGTCAGGCAATGAGCAGTTCTTC. The full variable domain, with the rest looked up from reference TRBV2 and TRBJ2-1, is EPEVTQTPSHQVTQMGQEVILRCVPISNHLYFYWYRQILGQKVEFLVSFYNNEISEKSEIFDDQFSVERPDGSNFTLKIRSTKLEDSAMYFCASSGSGNEQFFGPGTRLTVL.

This clonotype was found many times. This sequence joins TRBV6-9 and TRBJ2-5; D uncertain. The CDR3 is 14 residues long. CDR1 and CDR2 (germline): MNHGY, SVAAGI. V was cut by 3 bases and J by 0 bases, with 8 bases left in between. The CDR3 loop reads CASSYWQDQETQYF. CDR3 nucleotide sequence: TGTGCCAGCAGTTACTGGCAGGACCAAGAGACCCAGTACTTC.

This clonotype was observed at least ten times. The chain links TRBV7-2 to TRBJ1-2; 8 bases line up with TRBD1. J was trimmed by 5 bases and V by 3 bases; bases with no gene match: 2. The CDR3 covers 13 residues. Germline V gene lookup returns CDR1 SGHTA and CDR2 FQGNSA. The CDR3 region is CASSFTGGYGYTF. CDR3 DNA: TGTGCCAGCAGCTTTACAGGGGGATATGGCTACACCTTC. The entire variable domain, with the rest obtained from reference TRBV7-2 and TRBJ1-2, is as follows: GAGVSQSPSNKVTEKGKDVELRCDPISGHTALYWYRQSLGQGLEFLIYFQGNSAPDKSGLPSDRFSAERTGGSVSTLTIQRTQQEDSAVYLCASSFTGGYGYTFGSGTRLTVV.